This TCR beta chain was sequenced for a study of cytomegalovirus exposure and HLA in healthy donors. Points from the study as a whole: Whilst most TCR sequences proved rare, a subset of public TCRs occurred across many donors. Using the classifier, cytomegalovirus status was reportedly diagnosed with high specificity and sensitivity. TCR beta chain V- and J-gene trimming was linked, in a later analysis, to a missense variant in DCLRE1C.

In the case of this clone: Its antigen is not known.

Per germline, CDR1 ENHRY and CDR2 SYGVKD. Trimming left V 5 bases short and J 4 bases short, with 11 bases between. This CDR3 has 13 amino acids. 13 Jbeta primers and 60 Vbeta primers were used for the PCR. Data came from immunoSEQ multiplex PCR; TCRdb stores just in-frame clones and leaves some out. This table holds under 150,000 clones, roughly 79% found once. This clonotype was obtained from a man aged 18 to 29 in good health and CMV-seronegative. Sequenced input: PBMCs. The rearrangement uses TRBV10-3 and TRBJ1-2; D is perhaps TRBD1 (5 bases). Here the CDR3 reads CAISIKGPYGYTF. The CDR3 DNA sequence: TGTGCCATCAGTATCAAGGGGCCCTATGGCTACACCTTC.